The 14 T cell receptor beta chains listed next were all sequenced from one sample in a study of CD8+ T cells in alopecia areata. The sequencing template was cDNA reverse transcribed from extracted RNA. The repertoire was sequenced with immunoSEQ multiplex PCR; TCRdb's copy has only in-frame clones and lacks some. The table has some 150,000 clones, about 86% seen once; the top ten hold about 13%. The treatment was: oral pan-JAK inhibitor, 5-10 mg twice daily. Sequenced material: CD8+ T cells sorted from blood, taken at week 4, from a patient treated with tofacitinib. Source of these receptors: a human donor with alopecia areata.

This rearrangement joins TRBV9 to TRBJ2-5; unclear D gene. Germline V gene sequence: CDR1 SGDLS, CDR2 YYNGEE. Trimming cost V 0 bases and J 4 bases, with 10 bases left between them. The CDR3 length is 14 residues. This CDR3 reads CASSVGQQVETQYF. The CDR3 DNA is TGTGCCAGCAGCGTAGGGCAGCAGGTAGAGACCCAGTACTTC.

The V and J genes are TRBV7-9 and TRBJ2-2; D remains ambiguous. Between the trimmed V and J ends, which lost 7 bases and 3 bases, there was a span of 6 bases. This CDR3 region has 12 residues. Germline V gene sequence: CDR1 SEHNR, CDR2 FQNEAQ (reference sequence). Here the CDR3 DNA reads TGTGCCAGCATCGCTGACACCGGGGAGCTGTTTTTT. Amino acid sequence: CASIADTGELFF.

The V and J genes are TRBV29-1 and TRBJ2-7; no reliable D call. CDR1 SQVTM and CDR2 ANQGSEA come from the germline V gene. V lost 4 bases and J 3 bases, leaving 7 bases between the germline ends. The CDR3 totals 11 residues. The CDR3: CSVGGDYEQYF. The DNA of the CDR3 is TGCAGCGTTGGCGGCGACTACGAGCAGTACTTC.

CDR3 sequence reads: CASSPSYEQYF. The CDR3 DNA reads as TGTGCCAGCAGCCCCTCCTACGAGCAGTACTTC. V gene TRBV6-6 combines with J gene TRBJ2-7; D is undetermined. This CDR3 is 11 amino acids long. CDR1 and CDR2 from the germline V gene are MNHNY and SVGAGI (reference sequence). Trimming cost V 6 bases and J 0 bases, with 3 bases left between them.

The gene calls are TRBV27 and TRBJ2-7; possibly TRBD2 for D (6 bases). The CDR3 length is 17 residues. V was shortened by 0 bases and J by 2 bases, with 17 bases between the two germline ends. Looked up from germline, CDR1 is MNHEY and CDR2 is SMNVEV (reference sequence). CDR3 nucleotide sequence: TGTGCCAGCAGTTTATCGTCGGGGGACGGTGGCACCTACGAGCAGTACTTC. Protein product: CASSLSSGDGGTYEQYF.

The chain links TRBV5-1 to TRBJ1-2; maybe TRBD1 (6 bases). Germline loops: CDR1 SGHRS, CDR2 YFSETQ. The V end lost 3 bases, the J end lost 6 bases, and 9 bases lay between the germline ends. CDR3 length: 12 amino acids. The CDR3 region is CASSSTGNGYTF. The CDR3 DNA reads as TGCGCCAGCAGCTCAACAGGGAATGGCTACACCTTC. Complete variable domain (other parts from reference TRBV5-1 and TRBJ1-2): KAGVTQTPRYLIKTRGQQVTLSCSPISGHRSVSWYQQTPGQGLQFLFEYFSETQRNKGNFPGRFSGRQFSNSRSEMNVSTLELGDSALYLCASSSTGNGYTFGSGTRLTVV.

The chain carries TRBV27 and TRBJ2-1; unclear D gene. Germline CDR1 is MNHEY and CDR2 is SMNVEV (reference sequence). The CDR3 is 10 amino acids. Trimming took off 3 bases at V and 11 bases at J, with 5 bases between the two ends. CDR3 nucleotide sequence: TGTGCCAGCAGTTTTCCTAAGCAGTTCTTC. Translation: CASSFPKQFF.

This clone was seen a few times. The chain couples TRBV29-1 to TRBJ2-3; 9 bases are a match to TRBD2. V shed 1 base, J shed 6 bases, and the junction held 11 bases outside the gene matches. The CDR3 length is 16 residues. CDR1 and CDR2 (germline): SQVTM, ANQGSEA. This CDR3 is CSVEGRLAGHGDTQYF. In nucleotides, the CDR3 is TGCAGCGTTGAAGGGCGGCTAGCGGGGCACGGCGATACGCAGTATTTT.

The J gene is TRBJ2-3, the V gene TRBV29-1; D perhaps matches TRBD1 (5 bases). There are 14 residues in the CDR3. Between the trimmed V and J ends, which lost 8 bases and 3 bases, there was a span of 18 bases. Looked up from germline, CDR1 is SQVTM and CDR2 is ANQGSEA. CDR3 amino acids: CSPTRGIGTDTQYF. Written as DNA, the CDR3 is TGCAGCCCAACAAGGGGTATTGGTACAGATACGCAGTATTTT.

This clone is a singleton in its sample. The rearrangement links TRBV27 to TRBJ2-7; 14 bases are shared with TRBD2. Per germline, CDR1 MNHEY and CDR2 SMNVEV (reference sequence). J gave up 7 bases and V 9 bases, and 8 bases lay outside the gene matches. The CDR3 contains 14 residues. The CDR3 sequence: CASRYGLAGGEQYF. CDR3 bases: TGTGCCAGTCGTTACGGACTAGCGGGAGGAGAGCAGTACTTC.

The chain carries TRBV18 and TRBJ2-1; no clear D gene. This CDR3 comprises 16 residues. The V gene's germline CDR1 is KGHSH and CDR2 LQKENI. Trimming stripped 3 bases from V and 7 bases from J, with 19 bases between. The CDR3 sequence: CASSPTGNPQENEQFF. The CDR3 region has the DNA TGTGCCAGCTCACCCACGGGCAATCCACAAGAAAATGAGCAGTTCTTC.

The chain couples TRBV11-2 to TRBJ2-7; TRBD2 agrees at 7 bases. The CDR3 totals 17 residues. The germline gives CDR1 SGHAT, CDR2 FQNNGV. Trimming at V came to 5 bases and at J to 2 bases, leaving 15 bases not matched to a gene. The CDR3 reads CASSHLAERLLTYEQYF. In DNA, the CDR3 is TGTGCCAGCAGCCATCTAGCGGAGAGACTTCTAACCTACGAGCAGTACTTC.

This chain joins TRBV7-9 and TRBJ2-7, with 16 positions matching TRBD2. The CDR3 sequence is 16 residues long. Germline CDR1 SEHNR, CDR2 FQNEAQ (reference sequence). V lost 6 bases, J lost 4 bases, and 6 bases stayed unmatched. Here the CDR3 DNA reads TGTGCCAGCAGTCCCGGGACTAGCGGGGGGGAGTACGAGCAGTACTTC. This sequence encodes CASSPGTSGGEYEQYF.

This clone was seen a single time. V is TRBV5-1 and J is TRBJ2-1; D possibly corresponds to TRBD2 (5 bases). The V end lost 0 bases, the J end lost 2 bases, and 21 bases lay between the germline ends. This CDR3 has 19 amino acids. Germline V gene data show CDR1 as SGHRS and CDR2 as YFSETQ. CDR3 sequence reads: CASSLAESARGYPYNEQFF. CDR3 DNA: TGCGCCAGCAGCTTGGCCGAGTCTGCACGGGGTTACCCCTACAATGAGCAGTTCTTC.